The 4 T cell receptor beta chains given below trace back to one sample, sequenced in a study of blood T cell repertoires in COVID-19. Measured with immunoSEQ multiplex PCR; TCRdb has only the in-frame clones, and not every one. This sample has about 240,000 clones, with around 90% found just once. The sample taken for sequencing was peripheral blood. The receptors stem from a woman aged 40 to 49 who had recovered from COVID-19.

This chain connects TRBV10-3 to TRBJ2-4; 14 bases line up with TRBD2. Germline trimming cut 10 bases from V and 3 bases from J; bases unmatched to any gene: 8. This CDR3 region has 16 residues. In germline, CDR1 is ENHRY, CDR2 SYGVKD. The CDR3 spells CATTGLAGEGKNIQYF. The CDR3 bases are TGTGCCACCACGGGACTAGCGGGAGAGGGCAAAAACATTCAGTACTTC.

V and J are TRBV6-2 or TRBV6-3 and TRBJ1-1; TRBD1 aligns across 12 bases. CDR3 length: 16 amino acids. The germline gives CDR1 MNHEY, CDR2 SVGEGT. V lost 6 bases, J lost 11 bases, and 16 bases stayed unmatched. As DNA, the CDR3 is TGTGCCAGCAGCCCTCCCGTGGGACAGGGGGCCGTAAGGGCTTTCTTT. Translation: CASSPPVGQGAVRAFF.

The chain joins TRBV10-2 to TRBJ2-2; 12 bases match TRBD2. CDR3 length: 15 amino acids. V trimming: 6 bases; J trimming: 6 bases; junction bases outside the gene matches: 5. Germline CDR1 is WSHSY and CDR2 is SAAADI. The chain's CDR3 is CASRLAGGLAGELFF. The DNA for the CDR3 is TGCGCCAGCAGACTAGCGGGAGGATTGGCCGGGGAGCTGTTTTTT.

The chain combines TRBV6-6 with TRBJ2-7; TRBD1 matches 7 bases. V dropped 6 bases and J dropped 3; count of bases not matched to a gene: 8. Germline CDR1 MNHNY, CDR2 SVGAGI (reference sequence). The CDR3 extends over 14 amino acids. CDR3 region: CASRETGSGYEQYF. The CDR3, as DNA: TGTGCCAGCAGGGAGACAGGGTCAGGCTACGAGCAGTACTTC.